The next 3 T cell receptor beta chains were all read from a single sample in a study of shared clonotypes between healthy human individuals. Selected positively for CCR7 and CD45RO-negative, naive CD8 cells excluded terminally differentiated effector memory CD45RA+ cells. Sequencing was performed with immunoSEQ multiplex PCR; in TCRdb, only in-frame clones are kept and a portion is missing. The data contain roughly 2 million clones, approximately 95% of them singletons. Sequences were obtained from naive CD8+ T cells sorted from blood. The receptors here all came from a man between 18 and 35 years old in good health.

This clone occurred once. As DNA, the CDR3 is TGCAGCGGCACGGGTGAGCCGGACACAGATACGCAGTATTTT. Encoded protein: CSGTGEPDTDTQYF. The V gene is TRBV29-1, the J gene TRBJ2-3; D is ambiguous. This CDR3 comprises 14 residues. Germline V CDR1 and CDR2: SQVTM, ANQGSEA. Trimming stripped 7 bases from V and 2 bases from J, with 16 bases between.

About this clone itself: The same CDR3 also results from other DNA sequences found in this sample. J is TRBJ2-1 and V is TRBV6-6; no definite D call. The CDR3 is 13 residues long. From germline, CDR1 is MNHNY and CDR2 SVGAGI (reference sequence). The V end lost 6 bases, the J end lost 0 bases, and 6 bases lay between the germline ends. CDR3 DNA: TGTGCCAGCAGCGGCAGCTCCTACAATGAGCAGTTCTTC. Its protein product is CASSGSSYNEQFF.

The genes are TRBV28 and TRBJ1-4, with a possible D match to TRBD1 (6 bases). Per germline, CDR1 MDHEN and CDR2 SYDVKM. With 2 bases removed from V and 8 bases from J, the gap between germline ends came to 15 bases. The CDR3 covers 15 residues. CDR3 protein: CASSLEGGQGEKLFF. CDR3 sequence (DNA): TGTGCCAGCAGTTTAGAGGGGGGGCAGGGAGAAAAACTGTTTTTT. Full variable domain (missing parts from reference TRBV28 and TRBJ1-4): DVKVTQSSRYLVKRTGEKVFLECVQDMDHENMFWYRQDPGLGLRLIYFSYDVKMKEKGDIPEGYSVSREKKERFSLILESASTNQTSMYLCASSLEGGQGEKLFFGSGTQLSVL.